This T cell receptor beta chain is drawn from a study of blood T cell repertoires in COVID-19. CDR3 length: 14 residues. The germline gives CDR1 MDHEN, CDR2 SYDVKM. With 6 bases clipped from V and 2 bases from J, the junction kept 7 bases outside the gene matches. Clinical histories supplied by participants themselves formed the basis of cohort assignment. Method: immunoSEQ multiplex PCR; TCRdb's copy keeps in-frame clones and lacks some. The data hold 230,000 or so clones, with more than 65% observed a single time. This sequence originates from a man in his fifties or sixties who had recovered from COVID-19. Input material: PBMCs or T cells enriched from blood (not recorded which). This chain connects TRBV28 to TRBJ2-7, with TRBD2 matching 7 bases. CDR3 DNA: TGTGCCAGCAGAACTGGGGGAGGGCCCTACGAGCAGTACTTC. It codes for CASRTGGGPYEQYF.